These T cell receptor beta chains were read from a single sample in a study of T cell responses to AZD1222 COVID-19 vaccine. Method: immunoSEQ multiplex PCR; TCRdb's copy keeps in-frame clones and lacks some. The profile shows approximately 150,000 clones, roughly 92% of them singletons. The sample in question was peripheral blood, obtained on day 0 of AZD1222 vaccination. These receptors were taken from an adult in good health. CDR3s include the opening cysteine and the closing phenylalanine or tryptophan. D genes are given only for firm matches. Some rows mark clone size as missing; the rest say once, few, many or name a class of expanded clone.

abundance: NA
j_gene: TRBJ2-2
v_gene: TRBV4-1
d_gene: NA
CDR3nt: TGCGCCAGCAGCCAGCCTGGATGGACGGGGGAGCTGTTTTTT
CDR3aa: CASSQPGWTGELFF

abundance: NA
j_gene: TRBJ1-5
v_gene: TRBV3-1/TRBV3-2
d_gene: NA
CDR3nt: TGTGCCAGCAGCCAAGCCCAACAGGGCCCCCAGCCCCAGCATTTT
CDR3aa: CASSQAQQGPQPQHF

abundance: NA
j_gene: TRBJ2-5
v_gene: TRBV5-6
d_gene: TRBD2
CDR3nt: TGTGCCAGCAGCTGGCGGGCGGGGGAGGAGACCCAGTACTTC
CDR3aa: CASSWRAGEETQYF

abundance: once
j_gene: TRBJ2-2
v_gene: TRBV6-5
d_gene: NA
CDR3nt: TGTGCCAGCGGGACACCATTCACCGGGGAGCTGTTTTTT
CDR3aa: CASGTPFTGELFF

abundance: NA
j_gene: TRBJ2-7
v_gene: TRBV2
d_gene: TRBD1
CDR3nt: TGTGCCAGCAGACGACAGGGGTCCTACTACGAGCAGTACTTC
CDR3aa: CASRRQGSYYEQYF

abundance: NA
j_gene: TRBJ2-1
v_gene: TRBV19
d_gene: NA
CDR3nt: TGTGCCAGTAGTCTCTTCGGGCGGAAACCTTACAATGAGCAGTTCTTC
CDR3aa: CASSLFGRKPYNEQFF

abundance: NA
j_gene: TRBJ2-5
v_gene: TRBV5-1
d_gene: NA
CDR3nt: TGCGCCAGCAGCACGACCCCAGGGAAAGAGACCCAGTACTTC
CDR3aa: CASSTTPGKETQYF

abundance: NA
j_gene: TRBJ2-5
v_gene: TRBV18
d_gene: NA
CDR3nt: TGTGCCAGCTCACCAGAACTTCAAGAGACCCAGTACTTC
CDR3aa: CASSPELQETQYF

abundance: NA
j_gene: TRBJ1-1
v_gene: TRBV11-2
d_gene: NA
CDR3nt: TGTGCCAGCAGCTTAGAAGGAGGCCAGGTGAACACTGAAGCTTTCTTT
CDR3aa: CASSLEGGQVNTEAFF

abundance: NA
j_gene: TRBJ1-4
v_gene: TRBV9
d_gene: TRBD1
CDR3nt: TGTGCCAGCAGCACCCGACAGGGAGAAGGTGAAAAACTGTTTTTT
CDR3aa: CASSTRQGEGEKLFF

abundance: few
j_gene: TRBJ1-5
v_gene: TRBV19
d_gene: TRBD1
CDR3nt: TGTGCCAGTAGCCCGACAGGGCGCAGCAATCAGCCCCAGCATTTT
CDR3aa: CASSPTGRSNQPQHF

abundance: NA
j_gene: TRBJ1-6
v_gene: TRBV9
d_gene: NA
CDR3nt: TGTGCCAGCAGCGTAGGCAGGGATAATTCACCCCTCCACTTT
CDR3aa: CASSVGRDNSPLHF

abundance: NA
j_gene: TRBJ1-2
v_gene: TRBV6-1
d_gene: NA
CDR3nt: TGTGCCAGCAGTGAACCCGGGAAAGCTAACTATGGCTACACCTTC
CDR3aa: CASSEPGKANYGYTF

abundance: NA
j_gene: TRBJ1-1
v_gene: TRBV7-9
d_gene: NA
CDR3nt: TGTGCCAGCAGCTTTTCTGGTGCTTGGGACACTGAAGCTTTCTTT
CDR3aa: CASSFSGAWDTEAFF

abundance: NA
j_gene: TRBJ2-7
v_gene: TRBV3-1/TRBV3-2
d_gene: NA
CDR3nt: TGTGCCAGCAGCCAAGATTCTAGGCGTCTAGCGACCAGCTCCTACGAGCAGTACTTC
CDR3aa: CASSQDSRRLATSSYEQYF

abundance: NA
j_gene: TRBJ2-1
v_gene: TRBV5-8
d_gene: NA
CDR3nt: TGTGCCAGCAGCTTGGCTGTTGCCCATGAGCAGTTCTTC
CDR3aa: CASSLAVAHEQFF

abundance: NA
j_gene: TRBJ2-3
v_gene: TRBV24-1
d_gene: TRBD2
CDR3nt: TGTGCCACCAGTGCAGCGGGGGGTGGCACAGATACGCAGTATTTT
CDR3aa: CATSAAGGGTDTQYF

abundance: few
j_gene: TRBJ2-1
v_gene: TRBV19
d_gene: TRBD2
CDR3nt: TGTGCCAGTAGTATAGGAACTAGCGGGACATACAATGAGCAGTTCTTC
CDR3aa: CASSIGTSGTYNEQFF

abundance: NA
j_gene: TRBJ1-4
v_gene: TRBV2
d_gene: NA
CDR3nt: TGTGCCACGGGGGGCAGGGTAGGCGAAAAACTGTTTTTT
CDR3aa: CATGGRVGEKLFF

abundance: NA
j_gene: TRBJ1-3
v_gene: TRBV6-2/TRBV6-3
d_gene: NA
CDR3nt: TGTGCCAGCAGTTACTCCGGATATGGAAACACCATATATTTT
CDR3aa: CASSYSGYGNTIYF

abundance: NA
j_gene: TRBJ1-5
v_gene: TRBV21-1
d_gene: NA
CDR3nt: TGTGCCAGCAGCTTGGCGGATTATCAGCCCCAGCATTTT
CDR3aa: CASSLADYQPQHF

abundance: NA
j_gene: TRBJ1-2
v_gene: TRBV6-1
d_gene: NA
CDR3nt: TGTGCCAGCAGTGAAGGTGGTAGCGGAAACTATGGCTACACCTTC
CDR3aa: CASSEGGSGNYGYTF

abundance: NA
j_gene: TRBJ2-7
v_gene: TRBV7-3
d_gene: TRBD1
CDR3nt: TGTGCCAGCAGTTTGGGACAGGGTCAATACGAGCAGTACTTC
CDR3aa: CASSLGQGQYEQYF

abundance: NA
j_gene: TRBJ1-1
v_gene: TRBV10-2
d_gene: TRBD1
CDR3nt: TGCGCCAGCAGTACCCGGCGACAGGGCGAAAAAACTTTCTTT
CDR3aa: CASSTRRQGEKTFF

abundance: NA
j_gene: TRBJ1-2
v_gene: TRBV27
d_gene: TRBD1
CDR3nt: TGTGCCAGCAGTTTATATACAGGGGGCTATGGCTACACCTTC
CDR3aa: CASSLYTGGYGYTF

abundance: NA
j_gene: TRBJ1-1
v_gene: TRBV29-1
d_gene: NA
CDR3nt: TGCAGCGTCAGGGTCGGGGTAACGAACACTGAAGCTTTCTTT
CDR3aa: CSVRVGVTNTEAFF

abundance: NA
j_gene: TRBJ2-5
v_gene: TRBV6-5
d_gene: TRBD2
CDR3nt: TGTGCCAGCAGTTCCACTAGCGGCGGGACCCAGTACTTC
CDR3aa: CASSSTSGGTQYF

abundance: NA
j_gene: TRBJ2-2
v_gene: TRBV10-3
d_gene: NA
CDR3nt: TGTGCCATCAGAGGAAACACCGGGGAGCTGTTTTTT
CDR3aa: CAIRGNTGELFF

abundance: NA
j_gene: TRBJ2-5
v_gene: TRBV10-1
d_gene: TRBD2
CDR3nt: TGCGCCAGCAGTGAGTCCGGGAGGGAGGGGACCCAGTACTTC
CDR3aa: CASSESGREGTQYF

abundance: once
j_gene: TRBJ2-7
v_gene: TRBV28
d_gene: NA
CDR3nt: TGTGCCAGCAGTTTGCAGGGGAACTACGAGCAGTACTTC
CDR3aa: CASSLQGNYEQYF

abundance: NA
j_gene: TRBJ2-1
v_gene: TRBV27
d_gene: TRBD2
CDR3nt: TGTGCCAGCAGTCGCTTATACGGGGGGTACAATGAGCAGTTCTTC
CDR3aa: CASSRLYGGYNEQFF

abundance: NA
j_gene: TRBJ2-1
v_gene: TRBV6-5
d_gene: NA
CDR3nt: TGTGCCAGCAGTTACGGCTGGACCCATTACAATGAGCAGTTCTTC
CDR3aa: CASSYGWTHYNEQFF

abundance: NA
j_gene: TRBJ2-1
v_gene: TRBV30
d_gene: TRBD2
CDR3nt: TGTGCCTGGAGTGTCCTGCCGGGGCAGCGGGGGGCTAACAATGAGCAGTTCTTC
CDR3aa: CAWSVLPGQRGANNEQFF

abundance: NA
j_gene: TRBJ1-2
v_gene: TRBV2
d_gene: NA
CDR3nt: TGTGCCAGCAAGGCCCGCGCCTATGGCTACACCTTC
CDR3aa: CASKARAYGYTF

abundance: NA
j_gene: TRBJ1-2
v_gene: TRBV6-5
d_gene: TRBD1
CDR3nt: TGTGCCAGCAGTTACGCGGGCAGACAGGGTGGAGGCTACACCTTC
CDR3aa: CASSYAGRQGGGYTF

abundance: few
j_gene: TRBJ2-1
v_gene: TRBV9
d_gene: NA
CDR3nt: TGTGCCAGCAGCGGGGGGAGCGAGGAGCAGTTCTTC
CDR3aa: CASSGGSEEQFF

abundance: NA
j_gene: TRBJ1-2
v_gene: TRBV2
d_gene: NA
CDR3nt: TGTGCCAGCGCCGACAGGAGAACTAACTATGGCTACACCTTC
CDR3aa: CASADRRTNYGYTF

abundance: NA
j_gene: TRBJ1-1
v_gene: TRBV7-9
d_gene: NA
CDR3nt: TGTGCCAGCAGCTTGAGCTCGAACACTGAAGCTTTCTTT
CDR3aa: CASSLSSNTEAFF

abundance: NA
j_gene: TRBJ1-6
v_gene: TRBV7-2
d_gene: NA
CDR3nt: TGTGCCAGCAGCCTGACAGATTATAATTCACCCCTCCACTTT
CDR3aa: CASSLTDYNSPLHF

abundance: NA
j_gene: TRBJ2-7
v_gene: TRBV4-3
d_gene: TRBD1
CDR3nt: TGCGCCAGCAGCCAAGATTTGGGGACAGGGGTATACGAGCAGTACTTC
CDR3aa: CASSQDLGTGVYEQYF

abundance: NA
j_gene: TRBJ1-1
v_gene: TRBV5-6
d_gene: NA
CDR3nt: TGTGCCAGCAGCCGGAGGAACACTGAAGCTTTCTTT
CDR3aa: CASSRRNTEAFF

abundance: NA
j_gene: TRBJ1-4
v_gene: TRBV5-6
d_gene: NA
CDR3nt: TGTGCCAGCAGCTTGGTCGCCAATGAAAAACTGTTTTTT
CDR3aa: CASSLVANEKLFF

abundance: NA
j_gene: TRBJ2-1
v_gene: TRBV6-5
d_gene: TRBD2
CDR3nt: TGTGCCTTACGACTAGCCGGCAATGAGCAGTTCTTC
CDR3aa: CALRLAGNEQFF

abundance: NA
j_gene: TRBJ1-3
v_gene: TRBV5-8
d_gene: NA
CDR3nt: TGTGCCAGCAGCTTCACAGGCGTAAACACCATATATTTT
CDR3aa: CASSFTGVNTIYF

abundance: NA
j_gene: TRBJ1-2
v_gene: TRBV3-1/TRBV3-2
d_gene: TRBD1
CDR3nt: TGTGCCAGCAGCTCCAAGCCGACAGGGGGCTATGGCTACACCTTC
CDR3aa: CASSSKPTGGYGYTF

abundance: NA
j_gene: TRBJ2-3
v_gene: TRBV11-2
d_gene: TRBD2
CDR3nt: TGTGCCAGCAGCTCCCTAGCGGGAGCTGGCACAGATACGCAGTATTTT
CDR3aa: CASSSLAGAGTDTQYF

abundance: NA
j_gene: TRBJ2-2
v_gene: TRBV15
d_gene: TRBD2
CDR3nt: TGTGCCACCAGCAGAGTCCAACTAGCGGGAGATCCCGGGGAGCTGTTTTTT
CDR3aa: CATSRVQLAGDPGELFF

abundance: NA
j_gene: TRBJ2-5
v_gene: TRBV3-1/TRBV3-2
d_gene: TRBD2
CDR3nt: TGTGCCAGCAGCCAAGGGACTAGCGCGCAAGAGACCCAGTACTTC
CDR3aa: CASSQGTSAQETQYF

abundance: NA
j_gene: TRBJ2-2
v_gene: TRBV5-1
d_gene: TRBD1
CDR3nt: TGCGCCAGCAGCTCCCGGGACAGGACAAACACCGGGGAGCTGTTTTTT
CDR3aa: CASSSRDRTNTGELFF

abundance: NA
j_gene: TRBJ1-3
v_gene: TRBV4-3
d_gene: NA
CDR3nt: TGCGCCAGCAGCCAAGATCCGCAGGGTTCTGGAAACACCATATATTTT
CDR3aa: CASSQDPQGSGNTIYF

abundance: NA
j_gene: TRBJ2-7
v_gene: TRBV2
d_gene: TRBD2
CDR3nt: TGTGCCAGCAGAAGAGGGACTAGTGTCTACGAGCAGTACTTC
CDR3aa: CASRRGTSVYEQYF

abundance: NA
j_gene: TRBJ1-5
v_gene: TRBV6-2/TRBV6-3
d_gene: NA
CDR3nt: TGTGCCAGCAGTTCCGACAGAAATAGCAATCAGCCCCAGCATTTT
CDR3aa: CASSSDRNSNQPQHF

abundance: NA
j_gene: TRBJ2-6
v_gene: TRBV19
d_gene: NA
CDR3nt: TGTGCCAGTACGAGACAAGACTTCTCTGGGGCCAACGTCCTGACTTTC
CDR3aa: CASTRQDFSGANVLTF

abundance: NA
j_gene: TRBJ2-7
v_gene: TRBV5-1
d_gene: NA
CDR3nt: TGCGCCAGCAGCGAAGGACTTGCAGGGACAGCGGGGTACGAGCAGTACTTC
CDR3aa: CASSEGLAGTAGYEQYF